This entry describes one T cell receptor beta chain. This specimen comes from a study of blood T cell repertoires in COVID-19. In the study overall: Samples taken during acute and convalescent COVID-19 were collected in the United States, Italy and Spain.

Here immunoSEQ multiplex PCR was the method, and the copy in TCRdb shows in-frame clones only, minus some. Seen here are 250,000 to 300,000 clones, 85% to 90% observed once, and the top ten hold roughly 3.3%. Between the trimmed V and J ends, which lost 0 bases and 4 bases, there was a span of 17 bases. CDR1 LGHNA and CDR2 YNFKEQ come from the germline V gene. This CDR3 contains 17 residues. This TCR was recovered from a woman in her thirties or forties with acute or convalescent COVID-19. Source material: peripheral blood. This chain joins TRBV4-2 and TRBJ2-3; weak D call: TRBD2 (7 bases). CDR3 in DNA: TGTGCCAGCAGCCAAGATCCGAGGGGGGGCAGCGCAGATACGCAGTATTTT. Amino acid sequence: CASSQDPRGGSADTQYF.